The clone carrying this T cell receptor beta chain was observed a few times. Its specificity is not known. The sample is drawn from a study of shared clonotypes between healthy human individuals. Each PCR replicate from the sorted subsets contained approximately 0.2 ug DNA, which is about 30,000 T cell genomes. Authors' data handling: For the immunoSEQ data, sequences were junction-only without quality scores, so filtering differed. Here immunoSEQ multiplex PCR was the method, and the copy in TCRdb shows in-frame clones only, minus some. V, J and clone size reflect that table, while D and trimming were determined from the DNA. This sample has 2 million to 2.5 million clones; approximately 93% occur once, and the top ten carry 0.35% to 0.5%. The study's findings and limits: Naive subsets generally exceeded memory subsets in estimated richness. The authors sampled blood alone, and tissue repertoires likely differ.

V was pared by 5 bases and J by 4 bases, with 14 bases between. The CDR3 covers 14 residues. Looked up from germline, CDR1 is MGHRA and CDR2 is YSYEKL. The sequence derives from a man younger than 30 in good health. Some clones in this sample may be carry-over from other donors' samples. The chain has TRBV4-1 and TRBJ1-2, with D possibly matching TRBD1 (5 bases). Sequenced: naive CD4+ T cells from PBMCs. As to subset: CD45RA+ positively selected. In DNA, the CDR3 is TGCGCCAGCAGCGGAGCCAGGGTCGTCTATGGCTACACCTTC. It encodes CASSGARVVYGYTF.